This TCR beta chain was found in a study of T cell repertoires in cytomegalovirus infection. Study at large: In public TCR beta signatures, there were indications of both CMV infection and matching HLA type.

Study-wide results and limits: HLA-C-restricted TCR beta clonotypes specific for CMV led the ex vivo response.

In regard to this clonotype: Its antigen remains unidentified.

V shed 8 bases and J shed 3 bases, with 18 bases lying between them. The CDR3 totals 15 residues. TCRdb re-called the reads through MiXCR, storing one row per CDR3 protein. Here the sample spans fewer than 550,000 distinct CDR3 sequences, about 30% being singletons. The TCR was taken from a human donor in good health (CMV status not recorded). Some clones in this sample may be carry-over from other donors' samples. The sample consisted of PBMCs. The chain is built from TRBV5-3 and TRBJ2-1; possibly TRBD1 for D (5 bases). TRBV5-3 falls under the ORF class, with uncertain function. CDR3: CASSMRTFFYNEQFF. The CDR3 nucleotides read TGTGCCAGCAGCATGCGGACATTCTTCTACAATGAGCAGTTCTTC.